This paragraph covers one T cell receptor beta chain sequence. This entry belongs to a study of OX40 agonist ivuxolimab in advanced cancers. Only in-frame clones appear in the TCRdb table, and some are missing; sequencing was by immunoSEQ multiplex PCR. The table shows about 67,000 clones, with about 85% occurring only once. With 4 bases clipped from V and 9 bases from J, the junction kept 11 bases outside the gene matches. This CDR3 region has 16 residues. Germline V gene sequence: CDR1 LGHNA, CDR2 YSLEER. This rearrangement joins TRBV4-3 to TRBJ2-1; 11 positions match TRBD1. The sequencing here drew on CD4+ or CD8+ T cells sorted from blood, taken in a trial of the OX40 agonist ivuxolimab. This sequence originates from an adult with an advanced solid tumor such as melanoma, head and neck, liver or kidney cancer. The CDR3 protein is CASSRRPDRGLREQFF. The CDR3 DNA sequence: TGCGCCAGCAGCCGCCGGCCGGACAGGGGGCTTCGTGAGCAGTTCTTC.